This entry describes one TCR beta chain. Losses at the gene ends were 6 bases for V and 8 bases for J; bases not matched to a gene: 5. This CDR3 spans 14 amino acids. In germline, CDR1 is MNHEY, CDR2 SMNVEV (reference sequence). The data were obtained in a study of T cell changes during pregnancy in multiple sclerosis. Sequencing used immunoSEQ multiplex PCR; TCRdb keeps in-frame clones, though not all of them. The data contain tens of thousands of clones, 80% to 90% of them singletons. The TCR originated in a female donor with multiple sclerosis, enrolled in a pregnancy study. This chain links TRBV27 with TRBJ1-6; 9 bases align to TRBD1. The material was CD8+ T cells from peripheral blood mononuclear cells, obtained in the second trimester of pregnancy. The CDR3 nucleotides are TGTGCCAGCAGCGGACAGGGGATTGATTCACCCCTCCACTTT. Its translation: CASSGQGIDSPLHF.